Following are 19 T cell receptor beta chains from one sample sequenced in a study of blood T cell repertoires in COVID-19. Sequencing was performed with immunoSEQ multiplex PCR; in TCRdb, only in-frame clones are kept and a portion is missing. Of under 350,000 clones in the sample, around 86% were seen once. Sequences were obtained from peripheral blood. These receptor sequences come from a human donor in a cohort sampled during active COVID-19.

V and J are TRBV19 and TRBJ2-5, with TRBD2 matching over 10 bases. The germline V gene has CDR1 LNHDA and CDR2 SQIVND (reference sequence). The J segment lost 4 bases and the V segment lost 5 bases, leaving 4 bases of the junction unmatched. CDR3 size: 14 residues. The CDR3 spells CASSDSGRTETQYF. The CDR3 region has the DNA TGTGCCAGTAGTGATAGCGGGAGGACAGAGACCCAGTACTTC.

V gene TRBV6-2 or TRBV6-3 combines with J gene TRBJ2-7, with D possibly being TRBD1 (5 bases). V was trimmed by 4 bases and J by 4 bases, leaving 11 bases between them. The germline gives CDR1 MNHEY, CDR2 SVGEGT. The CDR3 covers 13 residues. The CDR3: CASSLQGPYEQYF. The DNA for the CDR3 is TGTGCCAGCAGTTTGCAGGGCCCGTACGAGCAGTACTTC.

The CDR3 DNA reads as TGTGCCAGCAGCTTGGGGGGGCAGGGTAACACTGAAGCTTTCTTT. Translated: CASSLGGQGNTEAFF. The chain is built from TRBV5-4 and TRBJ1-1; D perhaps matches TRBD1 (6 bases). The CDR3 is 15 residues long. The ends were cut back, 0 bases at V and 2 bases at J, with 11 bases in the middle. Germline loops: CDR1 SGHNT, CDR2 YYREEE (reference sequence). Combining the CDR3 with reference TRBV5-4 and TRBJ1-1 gives the whole variable domain ETGVTQSPTHLIKTRGQQVTLRCSSQSGHNTVSWYQQALGQGPQFIFQYYREEENGRGNFPPRFSGLQFPNYSSELNVNALELDDSALYLCASSLGGQGNTEAFFGQGTRLTVV.

The chain has TRBV18 and TRBJ2-2; TRBD2 matches at 15 bases. V was pared by 0 bases and J by 5 bases, with 1 base of the junction left unmatched. This CDR3 is 17 amino acids long. Per germline, CDR1 KGHSH and CDR2 LQKENI. CDR3 loop: CASSPPGLAGGTGELFF. In DNA form, the CDR3 reads TGTGCCAGCTCACCACCTGGACTAGCGGGAGGGACCGGGGAGCTGTTTTTT.

This clone appeared a single time. V and J are TRBV11-2 and TRBJ2-1; D is perhaps TRBD1 (6 bases). V dropped 5 bases and J dropped 1 base, with 15 bases sitting between them. Germline CDR1 SGHAT, CDR2 FQNNGV. This CDR3 has 16 amino acids. CDR3 loop: CASSQQTGPSYNEQFF. The CDR3 DNA sequence: TGTGCCAGCAGCCAACAGACAGGCCCATCCTACAATGAGCAGTTCTTC.

The genes are TRBV4-1 and TRBJ2-1, with a weak D call TRBD2 (6 bases). CDR3 size: 15 residues. The germline gives CDR1 MGHRA, CDR2 YSYEKL. V was shortened by 3 bases and J by 8 bases, with 17 bases between the two germline ends. The CDR3 is CASSQGSYQRDEQFF. The CDR3 DNA follows: TGCGCCAGCAGCCAGGGCTCGTATCAGCGGGATGAGCAGTTCTTC.

This chain uses TRBV18 with TRBJ2-6; no clear D. Germline values: CDR1 KGHSH, CDR2 LQKENI. Trimming took off 1 base at V and 0 bases at J, with 7 bases between the two ends. This CDR3 has 16 residues. DNA for the CDR3: TGTGCCAGCTCACCACTAAAGAGCTCTGGGGCCAACGTCCTGACTTTC. Its protein is CASSPLKSSGANVLTF.

The chain recombines TRBV2 with TRBJ1-4; D uncertain. Looked up from germline, CDR1 is SNHLY and CDR2 is FYNNEI. The V and J ends lost 8 bases and 3 bases respectively, with 10 bases between them. The CDR3 contains 13 residues. The CDR3 reads CASFDWPNEKLFF. The CDR3 DNA is TGTGCCAGCTTCGACTGGCCTAATGAAAAACTGTTTTTT. The full variable domain, with the rest looked up from reference TRBV2 and TRBJ1-4, is EPEVTQTPSHQVTQMGQEVILRCVPISNHLYFYWYRQILGQKVEFLVSFYNNEISEKSEIFDDQFSVERPDGSNFTLKIRSTKLEDSAMYFCASFDWPNEKLFFGSGTQLSVL.

The chain uses TRBV7-8 and TRBJ2-2; weak D call: TRBD1 (6 bases). Trimming pared 1 base from V and 15 bases from J, leaving 12 bases between. The CDR3 is 12 amino acids. Germline CDR1 reads SGHVS; CDR2 reads FQNEAQ. This CDR3 is CASSLVQGLLFF. DNA of the CDR3: TGTGCCAGCAGCTTAGTCCAGGGGCTGTTGTTTTTT.

The chain combines TRBV9 with TRBJ2-2, with TRBD2 matching over 11 bases. Germline CDR1 is SGDLS and CDR2 is YYNGEE. Trimming removed 0 bases from V and 6 bases from J; junction bases left unmatched: 7. The CDR3 has 17 residues. CDR3 DNA sequence: TGTGCCAGCAGCGTAGAGGTACTAGCGGGAGTGCCCGGGGAGCTGTTTTTT. Its protein product is CASSVEVLAGVPGELFF.

The chain joins TRBV5-1 to TRBJ1-4, with D possibly matching TRBD1 (6 bases). The CDR3 has 15 residues. Looked up from germline, CDR1 is SGHRS and CDR2 is YFSETQ. Between the trimmed V and J ends, which lost 1 base and 7 bases, there was a span of 14 bases. CDR3 sequence reads: CASSLRQGRGEKLFF. The DNA of the CDR3 is TGCGCCAGCAGCTTGCGGCAGGGGAGAGGTGAAAAACTGTTTTTT. The whole variable domain, filled in from reference TRBV5-1 and TRBJ1-4, reads KAGVTQTPRYLIKTRGQQVTLSCSPISGHRSVSWYQQTPGQGLQFLFEYFSETQRNKGNFPGRFSGRQFSNSRSEMNVSTLELGDSALYLCASSLRQGRGEKLFFGSGTQLSVL.

V gene TRBV19 combines with J gene TRBJ2-4, with TRBD2 matching over 15 bases. Unmatched junction bases numbered 6, after V lost 5 bases and J lost 1 base. The CDR3 sequence is 18 residues long. Germline V lookup: CDR1 LNHDA, CDR2 SQIVND (reference sequence). This chain's CDR3 is CASSRTSGRALAKNIQYF. In DNA form, the CDR3 reads TGTGCCAGTAGTCGGACTAGCGGGAGGGCCCTGGCCAAAAACATTCAGTACTTC.

This clone was seen a single time. The chain employs TRBV27 and TRBJ1-2; 11 bases are shared with TRBD1. CDR3 length equals 14 residues. Germline trimming cut 4 bases from V and 4 bases from J; bases unmatched to any gene: 2. Germline CDR1 is MNHEY and CDR2 is SMNVEV (reference sequence). CDR3 residues: CASSSGQGAYGYTF. DNA for the CDR3: TGTGCCAGCAGTTCAGGACAGGGGGCCTATGGCTACACCTTC.

The chain combines TRBV11-3 with TRBJ2-1; TRBD2 agrees at 9 bases. J lost 7 bases, V lost 5 bases, and 12 bases had no gene match. Germline assignment: CDR1 SGHNT and CDR2 YENEEA. The CDR3 spans 16 residues. The CDR3, as DNA: TGTGCCAGCAGCATGGGGATGCTAGCGGGGATAAATGAGCAGTTCTTC. Protein sequence: CASSMGMLAGINEQFF.

V is TRBV7-8 and J is TRBJ2-1; 11 bases align to TRBD2. With 5 bases clipped from V and 10 bases from J, the junction kept 10 bases outside the gene matches. This CDR3 is built from 15 residues. Germline CDR1 is SGHVS and CDR2 is FQNEAQ. The CDR3 is CASSPDPLAGGEQFF. Written as DNA, the CDR3 is TGTGCCAGCAGCCCCGACCCCCTAGCGGGAGGAGAGCAGTTCTTC.

V usage is TRBV21-1 and J usage is TRBJ2-7; the tabulated D call, TRBD2, remains unverified against the DNA. TRBV21-1 is reported as a pseudogene. The CDR3 has 13 residues. CDR3 in amino acids: CASSKDGMASGNF. Written as DNA, the CDR3 is TGTGCCAGCAGCAAAGACGGGATGGCTAGCGGTAACTTC.

This clone was seen a few times. The V gene is TRBV3-1 (or the pseudogene TRBV3-2), the J gene TRBJ1-3, with a possible D match to TRBD1 (6 bases). The CDR3 has 15 residues. Trimming removed 3 bases at V and 6 bases at J, with 15 bases between. Germline CDR1 reads LGHDT; CDR2 reads YNNKEL (reference sequence). The CDR3 region is CASSHRQEKKNTIYF. The CDR3 region has the DNA TGTGCCAGCAGCCATAGACAGGAGAAAAAAAACACCATATATTTT.

The chain combines TRBV15 with TRBJ2-6; D unresolved. The CDR3 covers 15 residues. CDR1 is LNHNV, CDR2 YYDKDF, per germline (reference sequence). V gave up 2 bases and J gave up 0 bases, with 5 bases separating them. The CDR3 DNA sequence: TGTGCCACCAGCAGAAGCTTCTCTGGGGCCAACGTCCTGACTTTC. Its protein is CATSRSFSGANVLTF.

V is TRBV20-1 and J is TRBJ2-7; 11 bases align to TRBD2. The CDR3 consists of 15 residues. Germline CDR1 and CDR2: DFQATT and SNEGSKA (reference sequence). The V segment lost 3 bases and the J segment 4 bases; nucleotides outside the gene matches: 8. In DNA, the CDR3 is TGCAGTGCTAGTCGCCCGACTAGCGGGATGTACGAGCAGTACTTC. It is translated as CSASRPTSGMYEQYF.